The rows below give T cell receptor beta chains drawn from one sample of a study of Ad26.COV2.S vaccination and SARS-CoV-2 variants. The method was immunoSEQ multiplex PCR; TCRdb's version includes in-frame clones alone and lacks a portion of them. Of 440,000 or so clones in the sample, less than 95% were seen once. This specimen consisted of peripheral blood, obtained in a trial of Ad26.COV2.S vaccine versus placebo. The source of these receptors is a person aged 18-65 years who received the Ad26.COV2.S COVID-19 vaccine or a placebo. CDR3s include the opening cysteine and the closing phenylalanine or tryptophan. D genes are given only for firm matches. A row's size may be missing; if present it is once, few, many or a size class.

TRBV2	once	TRBJ2-7	TRBD1	CASRQGAKVVDEQYF	TGTGCCAGCAGACAGGGGGCGAAGGTGGTAGACGAGCAGTACTTC
TRBV9	few	TRBJ2-6	TRBD2	CASSVALAGSSGANVLTF	TGTGCCAGCAGCGTAGCTCTAGCGGGGTCCTCTGGGGCCAACGTCCTGACTTTC
TRBV6-4	NA	TRBJ2-1	TRBD2	CASSGLAGGGEQFF	TGTGCCAGCAGTGGACTAGCGGGAGGAGGTGAGCAGTTCTTC
TRBV7-3	NA	TRBJ2-2	NA	CASSLGPGELFF	TGTGCCAGCAGCTTAGGTCCCGGGGAGCTGTTTTTT
TRBV28	NA	TRBJ2-2	TRBD1	CASGSGTGNTGELFF	TGTGCCAGCGGTTCCGGGACAGGGAACACCGGGGAGCTGTTTTTT
TRBV27	NA	TRBJ2-7	NA	CASSFVPRFSYEQYF	TGTGCCAGCAGTTTCGTGCCCCGTTTCTCCTACGAGCAGTACTTC
TRBV14	NA	TRBJ2-5	TRBD2	CASSGRVETQYF	TGTGCCAGCAGCGGGAGGGTTGAGACCCAGTACTTC
TRBV2	NA	TRBJ2-2	NA	CASSEWPGFPGELFF	TGTGCCAGCAGTGAATGGCCAGGGTTTCCCGGGGAGCTGTTTTTT
TRBV7-3	once	TRBJ2-3	TRBD2	CASSPRALAGDTGDTQYF	TGTGCCAGCAGCCCCCGGGCACTAGCGGGGGATACGGGGGATACGCAGTATTTT
TRBV2	NA	TRBJ2-1	NA	CASSEGLDNEQFF	TGTGCCAGCAGTGAAGGACTTGACAATGAGCAGTTCTTC
TRBV11-1	NA	TRBJ1-4	TRBD1	CASSFGTGGEKLFF	TGTGCCAGCAGCTTCGGGACAGGGGGTGAAAAACTGTTTTTT
TRBV10-3	NA	TRBJ2-3	NA	CAISERTAGTDTQYF	TGTGCCATCAGTGAAAGAACGGCCGGGACAGATACGCAGTATTTT
TRBV7-9	NA	TRBJ2-7	NA	CASSFPGDGQGEQYF	TGTGCCAGCAGCTTTCCCGGGGACGGCCAAGGGGAGCAGTACTTC
TRBV6-4	NA	TRBJ2-2	NA	CASSRDNTGELFF	TGTGCCAGCAGTAGGGACAACACCGGGGAGCTGTTTTTT
TRBV7-9	NA	TRBJ2-1	NA	CASSLASPNEQFF	TGTGCCAGCAGCTTAGCGTCCCCCAATGAGCAGTTCTTC
TRBV13	NA	TRBJ2-6	NA	CASSLGDSSGANVLTF	TGTGCCAGCAGCTTAGGGGACAGCTCTGGGGCCAACGTCCTGACTTTC
TRBV7-2	NA	TRBJ2-7	TRBD2	CASSHAGGLGRRGYEQYF	TGTGCCAGCAGTCACGCGGGGGGGCTCGGGAGGCGGGGCTACGAGCAGTACTTC
TRBV11-2	NA	TRBJ2-1	NA	CASSSGLATYNEQFF	TGTGCCAGCAGCTCGGGGCTAGCCACCTACAATGAGCAGTTCTTC